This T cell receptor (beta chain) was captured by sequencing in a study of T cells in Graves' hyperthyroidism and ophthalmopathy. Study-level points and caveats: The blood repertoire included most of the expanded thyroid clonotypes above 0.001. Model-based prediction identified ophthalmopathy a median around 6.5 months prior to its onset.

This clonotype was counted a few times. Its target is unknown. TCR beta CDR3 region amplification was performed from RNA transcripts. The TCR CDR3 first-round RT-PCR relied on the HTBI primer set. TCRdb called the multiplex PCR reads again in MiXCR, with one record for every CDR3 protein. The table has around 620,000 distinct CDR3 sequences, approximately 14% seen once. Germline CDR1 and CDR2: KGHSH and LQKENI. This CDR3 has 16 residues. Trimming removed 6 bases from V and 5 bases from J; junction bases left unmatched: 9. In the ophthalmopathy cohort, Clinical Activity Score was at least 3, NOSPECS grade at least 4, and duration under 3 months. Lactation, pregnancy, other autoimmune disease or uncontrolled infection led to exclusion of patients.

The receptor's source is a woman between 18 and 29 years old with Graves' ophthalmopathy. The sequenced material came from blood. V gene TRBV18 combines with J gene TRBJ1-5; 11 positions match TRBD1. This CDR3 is CASSLMDRGRDQPQHF. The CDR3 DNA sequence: TGTGCCAGCTCGCTAATGGACAGGGGGCGAGATCAGCCCCAGCATTTT.